The sequence of this TCR beta chain was determined in a study of blood T cells in healthy people across ages. Study outcomes and limitations: When one million T cells were used, diversity estimates were thought to be underestimates.

A sample-barcoded 5' primer and a J-beta primer mix were used in a second PCR of roughly 7 to 11 cycles. One entry per CDR3 protein, called by TCRdb with MiXCR from the 5' RACE reads. The data contain approximately 770,000 distinct CDR3 sequences, about three fifths of them seen just once; the ten biggest clones take up over 20%. Germline V gene data show CDR1 as SQVTM and CDR2 as ANQGSEA. The CDR3 covers 15 residues. All donors came from Russia, were Caucasian and healthy, and spanned ages roughly 6 to 95. Extraction of total RNA produced a minimum of 5.5 micrograms from each sample. Details on this clonotype: Its target is unknown.

The chain carries TRBV29-1 and TRBJ2-5; D may be TRBD2 (7 bases). The end of the DNA is better explained by TRBJ2-7, so the J call may be wrong. Input material: blood. The sequence came from a man in his thirties or forties in good health. CDR3 DNA: TGCAGCGTTGAGGGGGGGGCAGGGGTAGCCTACGAGCAGTACTTC. Encoded protein: CSVEGGAGVAYEQYF.